This T cell receptor (beta chain) stems from a study of PD-1 blockade in classical Hodgkin lymphoma. The study, taken as a whole, reports: Significant TCR diversity gains by C4D1 occurred in CD4+ but not CD8+ cells.

Every single patient, without exception, relapsed after autologous stem cell transplantation, and brentuximab vedotin exposure varied. With regard to this clone: What it binds is unknown.

The repertoire was sequenced with immunoSEQ multiplex PCR; TCRdb's copy has only in-frame clones and lacks some. The table shows about 11,000 clones, with approximately 71% occurring only once. The CDR3 is 12 amino acids. The germline CDR1 and CDR2 sequences are SGHTA and FQGNSA. Trimming removed 10 bases from V and 7 bases from J; junction bases left unmatched: 8. The J gene is TRBJ2-3, the V gene TRBV7-2; 7 nucleotides align to TRBD2. Sequencing used peripheral blood mononuclear cells (PBMCs), obtained at baseline. The TCR originated in a human donor with classical Hodgkin lymphoma. CDR3 coding DNA: TGTGCCACCGGGGGGACGGGCAATACGCAGTATTTT. Its translation is CATGGTGNTQYF.